A selection of T cell receptor beta chains follows, all from one sample in a study of shared clonotypes between healthy human individuals. Method: immunoSEQ multiplex PCR; TCRdb's copy keeps in-frame clones and lacks some. The sample carries about 800,000 clones, 96% recorded once. Sequences were obtained from naive CD8+ T cells sorted from blood. The receptors come from a man aged 25 to 40 in good health. CDR3s include the opening cysteine and the closing phenylalanine or tryptophan. The order of the fields is D gene, J gene, clone size, V gene, CDR3 protein, CDR3 DNA. A D gene is named only where the DNA matches it firmly. Clone size appears in some rows only: once, few, many, or a class for an expanded clone.

.	TRBJ2-2	.	TRBV6-6	CASSYSRETGELFF	TGTGCCAGCAGTTACTCCAGGGAGACCGGGGAGCTGTTTTTT
TRBD1	TRBJ2-7	.	TRBV6-1	CASEDRGSYEQYF	TGTGCCAGCGAGGACAGGGGATCCTACGAGCAGTACTTC
TRBD1	TRBJ1-1	.	TRBV5-1	CASSPKDRMSMNTEAFF	TGCGCCAGCAGCCCGAAGGACAGGATGTCAATGAACACTGAAGCTTTCTTT
.	TRBJ2-3	.	TRBV2	CASSVWAALTDTQYF	TGTGCCAGCAGTGTATGGGCCGCGTTAACAGATACGCAGTATTTT
.	TRBJ2-7	.	TRBV4-1	CASSQEGTRTYEQYF	TGCGCCAGCAGCCAAGAGGGGACAAGGACCTACGAGCAGTACTTC
TRBD1	TRBJ2-1	.	TRBV27	CASSSMPGQGDNEQFF	TGTGCCAGCAGTTCGATGCCGGGACAGGGAGACAATGAGCAGTTCTTC
TRBD1	TRBJ2-7	.	TRBV27	CASSSGTGPHYEQYF	TGTGCCAGCAGTTCAGGGACAGGACCCCACTACGAGCAGTACTTC
TRBD2	TRBJ2-7	.	TRBV5-1	CASSFEAGARSYEQYF	TGCGCCAGCAGCTTCGAGGCGGGAGCAAGGTCCTACGAGCAGTACTTC
TRBD1	TRBJ2-3	.	TRBV5-4	CASSGTGYTDTQYF	TGTGCCAGCAGCGGGACAGGGTACACAGATACGCAGTATTTT
.	TRBJ2-7	.	TRBV27	CASRQMMGLGPYEQYF	TGTGCCAGCAGGCAGATGATGGGACTTGGGCCCTACGAGCAGTACTTC
TRBD2	TRBJ2-7	.	TRBV5-1	CASSLSGGRASEQYF	TGCGCCAGCAGCTTGTCGGGCGGGAGAGCCTCCGAGCAGTACTTC
.	TRBJ2-7	.	TRBV19	CASSSQDHYEQYF	TGTGCCAGTAGTTCCCAGGACCATTACGAGCAGTACTTC
TRBD2	TRBJ2-1	.	TRBV11-2	CASSSRTSGGGYNEQFF	TGTGCCAGCAGCTCCCGGACTAGCGGGGGAGGCTACAATGAGCAGTTCTTC
TRBD1	TRBJ2-2	.	TRBV5-5	CASSLEGQGVVTGELFF	TGTGCCAGCAGCTTGGAGGGACAGGGGGTAGTCACCGGGGAGCTGTTTTTT
TRBD1	TRBJ2-2	.	TRBV7-9	CASSRTGDTGELFF	TGTGCCAGCAGCCGAACAGGGGATACCGGGGAGCTGTTTTTT
TRBD2	TRBJ2-1	.	TRBV28	CASSLSTSGLYNEQFF	TGTGCCAGCAGTTTATCCACTAGCGGGCTTTACAATGAGCAGTTCTTC
.	TRBJ2-7	.	TRBV4-1	CASSQDRLSSYEQYF	TGCGCCAGCAGCCAAGATCGGCTTTCTTCCTACGAGCAGTACTTC
.	TRBJ2-7	.	TRBV2	CASSEPYRGGSGMEQYF	TGTGCCAGCAGTGAACCTTACAGGGGCGGTAGCGGCATGGAGCAGTACTTC
.	TRBJ2-7	.	TRBV9	CASSEGQWADEQYF	TGTGCCAGCAGCGAAGGACAGTGGGCCGACGAGCAGTACTTC
.	TRBJ2-3	once	TRBV19	CASSINHWDTQYF	TGTGCCAGTAGTATTAACCACTGGGATACGCAGTATTTT
.	TRBJ2-7	once	TRBV7-9	CASSWHGGNYEQYF	TGTGCCAGCAGCTGGCATGGGGGGAACTACGAGCAGTACTTC
.	TRBJ1-1	.	TRBV6-1	CASSKGRGFF	TGTGCCAGCAGTAAGGGTCGCGGTTTCTTT
.	TRBJ2-5	.	TRBV2	CASSEEPVGETQYF	TGTGCCAGCAGTGAAGAGCCGGTTGGGGAGACCCAGTACTTC
TRBD1	TRBJ2-1	.	TRBV30	CAWRGIARDRAYNEQFF	TGTGCCTGGAGGGGTATAGCCCGGGACAGGGCCTACAATGAGCAGTTCTTC
TRBD2	TRBJ2-1	.	TRBV9	CASSVEGAGAYNEQFF	TGTGCCAGCAGCGTAGAGGGAGCGGGAGCCTACAATGAGCAGTTCTTC
TRBD2	TRBJ2-7	once	TRBV29-1	CSVVPVALAGEPKNEQYF	TGCAGCGTCGTGCCGGTAGCACTAGCGGGAGAGCCTAAGAACGAGCAGTACTTC
TRBD1	TRBJ2-7	.	TRBV5-4	CASSHPGQGYEQYF	TGTGCCAGCAGCCACCCGGGACAGGGTTACGAGCAGTACTTC
TRBD2	TRBJ2-1	.	TRBV7-6	CASSLLVGGSPYNEQFF	TGTGCCAGCAGCTTACTAGTCGGCGGGAGTCCCTACAATGAGCAGTTCTTC
.	TRBJ1-5	.	TRBV4-1	CASSQEVDHQPQHF	TGCGCCAGCAGCCAAGAAGTTGACCATCAGCCCCAGCATTTT
.	TRBJ2-7	.	TRBV27	CASSLSRTTHEQYF	TGTGCCAGCAGTTTATCACGGACAACCCACGAGCAGTACTTC
.	TRBJ1-3	.	TRBV23-1	CASSQSVTSWQAFSGNTIYF	TGCGCCAGCAGTCAATCCGTAACCTCGTGGCAGGCATTCTCTGGAAACACCATATATTTT
.	TRBJ2-1	.	TRBV4-1	CASSQERSGLSSYNEQFF	TGCGCCAGCAGCCAAGAAAGGTCTGGCCTTAGCTCCTACAATGAGCAGTTCTTC
TRBD1	TRBJ2-1	.	TRBV4-2	CASSHTGTDSYNEQFF	TGTGCCAGCAGCCATACCGGGACAGACTCCTACAATGAGCAGTTCTTC
.	TRBJ2-1	.	TRBV27	CASSFVADSYNEQFF	TGTGCCAGCAGTTTTGTCGCGGACTCCTACAATGAGCAGTTCTTC
.	TRBJ1-4	.	TRBV6-6	CASHGTPNEKLFF	TGTGCCAGCCATGGTACCCCTAATGAAAAACTGTTTTTT
TRBD1	TRBJ2-5	.	TRBV2	CASSDPDRVETQYF	TGTGCCAGCAGTGACCCGGACAGGGTAGAGACCCAGTACTTC
TRBD1	TRBJ2-7	once	TRBV2	CARRDRGSSYEQYF	TGTGCCCGCCGGGACAGGGGGTCCTCCTACGAGCAGTACTTC
TRBD1	TRBJ1-1	.	TRBV19	CASSIMGQGVRMNTEAFF	TGTGCCAGTAGTATAATGGGACAGGGGGTTCGGATGAACACTGAAGCTTTCTTT
.	TRBJ2-3	.	TRBV27	CASSPITTSYPGTQYF	TGTGCCAGCAGTCCCATCACTACTAGCTACCCCGGTACGCAGTATTTT
.	TRBJ2-7	.	TRBV29-1	CSVEGDRVEQYF	TGCAGCGTTGAAGGGGATCGAGTCGAGCAGTACTTC
.	TRBJ2-7	.	TRBV27	CASSQGGTLYEQYF	TGTGCCAGCAGTCAGGGGGGGACCCTTTACGAGCAGTACTTC
.	TRBJ2-3	.	TRBV2	CASPQRVRRDTDTQYF	TGTGCCAGCCCCCAAAGGGTTCGACGGGACACAGATACGCAGTATTTT
TRBD2	TRBJ2-7	.	TRBV11-2	CASSPELAGVPYEQYF	TGTGCCAGCAGCCCAGAACTAGCGGGAGTCCCTTACGAGCAGTACTTC
.	TRBJ2-7	.	TRBV6-1	CASSEPGVYPPEQYF	TGTGCCAGCAGTGAACCAGGGGTCTACCCACCCGAGCAGTACTTC
.	TRBJ1-5	.	TRBV10-2	CASSEGPAGYNQPQHF	TGCGCCAGCAGTGAGGGACCAGCCGGATACAATCAGCCCCAGCATTTT
.	TRBJ2-5	.	TRBV7-9	CASSLGYSQETQYF	TGTGCCAGCAGCTTAGGGTACAGTCAAGAGACCCAGTACTTC
.	TRBJ2-7	.	TRBV6-1	CASRGTYEQYF	TGTGCCAGCAGGGGAACCTACGAGCAGTACTTC
.	TRBJ2-2	.	TRBV27	CASSPYEAGELFF	TGTGCCAGTAGTCCGTATGAGGCCGGGGAGCTGTTTTTT
TRBD1	TRBJ2-7	.	TRBV5-1	CASSSRDRGYEQYF	TGCGCCAGCAGCTCGCGGGACAGGGGATACGAGCAGTACTTC
TRBD1	TRBJ2-7	.	TRBV4-3	CASSQAGQLSYEQYF	TGCGCCAGCAGCCAAGCGGGACAGCTCTCCTACGAGCAGTACTTC
.	TRBJ1-2	.	TRBV29-1	CSVEDLRGQGLF	TGCAGCGTTGAAGATCTTAGGGGACAAGGCCTCTTC
.	TRBJ1-2	.	TRBV27	CASSLIGATGDGYTF	TGTGCCAGCAGTTTAATCGGGGCAACGGGTGACGGCTACACCTTC
.	TRBJ2-7	.	TRBV29-1	CSVVLRGSPYEQYF	TGCAGCGTTGTTTTAAGGGGTTCCCCCTACGAGCAGTACTTC
TRBD1	TRBJ2-7	.	TRBV27	CASSPGQGYEQYF	TGTGCCAGCAGTCCGGGACAGGGATACGAGCAGTACTTC
TRBD1	TRBJ1-2	.	TRBV27	CASSTLLVTGKNNYGYTF	TGTGCCAGCAGTACGTTATTAGTGACAGGGAAAAATAACTATGGCTACACCTTC